The entry that follows covers one T cell receptor (beta chain) sequence. Gene names refer to mouse genes. As for time point: mouse harvest day 7 after allogeneic transplant. Each mouse received 10^7 T-cell-depleted marrow cells plus 10^6 splenic CD5+ T cells by tail vein. Mice had MHC-mismatched B6 into BALB/c GVHD, sampled day 7 or 14. The data were produced by immunoSEQ multiplex PCR, yet TCRdb's version contains in-frame clones alone and is incomplete. The sample includes several thousand clones, less than 55% of them seen just once. The data were taken from a study of tissue T cells after allogeneic stem cell transplantation. This receptor was taken from a female BALB/c mouse given C57BL/6 T cells with graft-versus-host disease after an allogeneic hematopoietic cell transplant. Sequencing input: lymph node tissue.

Incomplete CDR3 DNA: TGCTCCAGCAGTCCCTACTGGGGGGGCGAGGGTGCAGAAACGCTGTAT. This codes for CSSSPYWGGEGAETLY. The full-length CDR3 reads as CSSSPYWGGEGAETLYF. The gene calls are TRBV23 and TRBJ2-3; TRBD2 is the table's D call and was not checked against the DNA. The CDR3 end falls 1 residue outside the read, so it is completed with the germline J gene. The CDR3 extends over 17 amino acids. Germline loops: CDR1 KGHTA, CDR2 FQNQQP.